This T cell receptor (beta chain) was recovered during a study of neurological immune-mediated disorders. Study-wide results and caveats: It was HTLV-1-associated myelopathy that showed the most TCR clonal expansion, while multiple sclerosis showed the least, falling below healthy controls.

This clonotype has just a few counts. Antigen: not known. One end of the junction fails to match germline, which may point to a read error. The CDR3 loop spans 14 amino acids. Germline lookup yields CDR1 MNHNY and CDR2 SVGAGI (reference sequence). With 10-nucleotide random UMIs included, cDNA was synthesized by 5'RACE. Over 180 million TCR-beta sequences (from 15-18 subjects) were yielded by each sequencing run. TCRdb re-analysed the 5' RACE reads in MiXCR, keeping a single row per CDR3 protein. The sample carries 70,000 to 95,000 distinct CDR3 sequences, 17% recorded once. The sequenced sample consisted of PBMCs. This TCR was recovered from a woman between 40 and 55 years old in good health. The rearrangement joins TRBV6-6 to TRBJ2-3; D is unresolved. CDR3 nucleotide sequence: TGTGCCACCAGTTCGACGGCCCCCACAGATACGCAGTATTTT. This encodes CATSSTAPTDTQYF.